The clone carrying this T cell receptor (gamma chain) appeared a few times. Antigen: not known. TCRdb attributes to this sequence the protein of a much larger clone, which differs from the DNA translation at residue 7; a read error is likely, and the protein displayed is translated from the DNA. Each case's genomic DNA was extracted from ten roughly 5-µm formalin-fixed paraffin-embedded scrolls. This sample was included in a study of intestinal T cells in coeliac disease. Looking at the study overall: Mean age was around 16 for coeliac patients versus 50 to 65 for controls. Whole-study results and caveats: CDR3 sequence counts may reflect PCR duplicates rather than true repeats. All 20 or so biopsies were correctly classified by TRD kmer clustering.

The CDR3 is made up of 9 amino acids. LymphoTrack primers amplified TRG sequences from about 0.2 ug of biopsy DNA. TCRdb reanalysed the multiplex PCR reads via CATT. The data show around 780 gamma-chain clones, roughly 49% seen once. The rearrangement links TRGV10 to TRGJ1 or TRGJ2. TRGV10 qualifies as an ORF whose function is uncertain. The receptor was derived from a human donor with celiac disease. Input material: a duodenal biopsy. DNA of the CDR3: TGTGCTGCGGGAGATAAGGAACTCTTT. Its translation is CAAGDKELF.